Each of the 18 T cell receptor beta chains below was sequenced from the same sample in a study of blood T cell repertoires in COVID-19. TCRdb's copy holds only in-frame clones and misses some; the assay was immunoSEQ multiplex PCR. The sample records under 250,000 clones, roughly 88% being singletons. The sample comprised peripheral blood. The receptors derive from a woman older than 75 with COVID-19, enrolled during active disease.

The rearrangement joins TRBV21-1 to TRBJ1-1; the D call of TRBD1 is as the table states it, not checked on the DNA. TRBV21-1 is deemed a pseudogene. CDR3 length equals 13 residues. The CDR3 DNA reads TGTGCCAGAGGGGAATCTCGGGACACTGAAGCTTTCTTT. Amino acid sequence: CARGESRDTEAFF.

This chain uses TRBV7-6 with TRBJ2-2, with a possible D match to TRBD1 (7 bases). Per germline, CDR1 SGHVS and CDR2 FNYEAQ. Trimming cost V 5 bases and J 3 bases, with 13 bases left between them. The CDR3 has 15 residues. The CDR3 loop reads CASSPGQRDTGELFF. CDR3 nucleotide sequence: TGTGCCAGCAGCCCGGGACAGCGGGACACCGGGGAGCTGTTTTTT. The variable domain in full, completed from reference TRBV7-6 and TRBJ2-2, reads GAGVSQSPRYKVTKRGQDVALRCDPISGHVSLYWYRQALGQGPEFLTYFNYEAQQDKSGLPNDRFSAERPEGSISTLTIQRTEQRDSAMYRCASSPGQRDTGELFFGEGSRLTVL.

This chain joins TRBV28 and TRBJ1-2; D is perhaps TRBD1 (5 bases). V was pared by 2 bases and J by 7 bases, with 23 bases between. CDR1 and CDR2 (germline): MDHEN, SYDVKM. The length of the CDR3 is 17 residues. CDR3 nucleotides: TGTGCCAGCAGTTTAGCGGCAGGGCACCCTCTTTATGGTGGCTACACCTTC. It codes for CASSLAAGHPLYGGYTF.

The chain joins TRBV5-1 to TRBJ1-3; TRBD1 matches 8 bases. Germline loops: CDR1 SGHRS, CDR2 YFSETQ. The CDR3 runs 14 residues. The J segment lost 2 bases and the V segment lost 5 bases, leaving 3 bases of the junction unmatched. The CDR3 spells CASRLDRAGNTIYF. DNA of the CDR3: TGCGCCAGCAGACTGGACAGGGCTGGAAACACCATATATTTT.

The J gene is TRBJ1-2, the V gene TRBV28; maybe TRBD1 (5 bases). The germline V gene has CDR1 MDHEN and CDR2 SYDVKM. The V end lost 5 bases, the J end lost 4 bases, and 17 bases lay between the germline ends. The CDR3 sequence is 15 residues long. The CDR3 is CASSPPLGRGYGYTF. The CDR3 DNA reads as TGTGCCAGCAGTCCTCCTCTGGGGCGGGGCTATGGCTACACCTTC.

The chain employs TRBV19 and TRBJ1-5, with D unresolved. V was shortened by 3 bases and J by 3 bases, with 3 bases between the two germline ends. Germline CDR1 and CDR2: LNHDA and SQIVND (reference sequence). CDR3 length: 12 residues. The DNA of the CDR3 is TGTGCCAGTAGTATCCTCAATCAGCCCCAGCATTTT. This sequence encodes CASSILNQPQHF.

The V call is TRBV4-1, the J call TRBJ1-6; 7 nucleotides line up with TRBD1. CDR1 is MGHRA and CDR2 is YSYEKL in the germline V gene. Trimming cost V 2 bases and J 7 bases; bases outside gene matches: 8. This CDR3 comprises 16 residues. The CDR3, as DNA: TGCGCCAGCAGCCAATATCAAGGGGGCGGGAATTCACCCCTCCACTTT. Amino acid sequence: CASSQYQGGGNSPLHF.

V and J are TRBV4-3 and TRBJ2-5; the D is unclear. The germline V gene has CDR1 LGHNA and CDR2 YSLEER. The germline V and J ends were trimmed by 0 bases and 1 base, with 9 bases remaining between them. The CDR3 has 15 residues. The CDR3 sequence is CASSQDRGTQETQYF. The CDR3 DNA is TGCGCCAGCAGCCAAGATCGCGGTACCCAAGAGACCCAGTACTTC.

This clone was seen more than once but under ten times. The chain combines TRBV10-3 with TRBJ2-7; 16 positions agree with TRBD2. The trim removed 8 bases at V and 5 bases at J, leaving 6 bases unmatched. CDR1 and CDR2 (germline): ENHRY, SYGVKD. This CDR3 spans 15 amino acids. The CDR3 nucleotides are TGTGCCATCGGTTCGGGACTAGCGGGGGGGGACGAGCAGTACGTC. It encodes CAIGSGLAGGDEQYV.

This clone was seen a single time. V and J are TRBV24-1 and TRBJ2-5, with 7 bases aligning to TRBD2. J was trimmed by 2 bases and V by 3 bases; bases with no gene match: 11. CDR1 KGHDR and CDR2 SFDVKD come from the germline V gene. The CDR3 totals 17 residues. CDR3 DNA sequence: TGTGCCACCAGTGATCCAACCGGAGCGGGACCACAAGAGACCCAGTACTTC. Its translation is CATSDPTGAGPQETQYF.

V is TRBV18 and J is TRBJ1-1; 7 bases align to TRBD1. The CDR3 extends over 13 amino acids. V lost 4 bases, J lost 5 bases, and 4 bases stayed unmatched. CDR1 KGHSH and CDR2 LQKENI come from the germline V gene. The CDR3 region is CASSLTDRTEAFF. Written as DNA, the CDR3 is TGTGCCAGCTCACTAACGGACAGGACTGAAGCTTTCTTT.

The chain recombines TRBV6-5 with TRBJ1-5; TRBD1 aligns across 10 bases. Germline V gene sequence: CDR1 MNHEY, CDR2 SVGAGI. V lost 8 bases to trimming and J lost 7 bases; unmatched junction nucleotides: 5. There are 13 residues in the CDR3. The CDR3 nucleotides read TGTGCCAGCGGGACAGGGGACAGACAGCCCCAGCATTTT. Amino acids: CASGTGDRQPQHF.

V usage is TRBV5-1 and J usage is TRBJ2-3; 11 bases fit TRBD2. From germline, CDR1 is SGHRS and CDR2 YFSETQ. CDR3 length equals 15 residues. J gave up 6 bases and V 1 base, and 4 bases lay outside the gene matches. The DNA for the CDR3 is TGCGCCAGCAGCTTGACTAGCGGGGGCCAGGATACGCAGTATTTT. Translation gives CASSLTSGGQDTQYF.

The gene calls are TRBV20-1 and TRBJ1-6, with D unresolved. This CDR3 comprises 15 residues. V lost 3 bases and J 0 bases, leaving 9 bases between the germline ends. Germline CDR1 reads DFQATT; CDR2 reads SNEGSKA (reference sequence). DNA for the CDR3: TGCAGTGCTAGTGAACAGAGCTCCTATAATTCACCCCTCCACTTT. Residues: CSASEQSSYNSPLHF.

The chain combines TRBV7-2 with TRBJ2-3, with a weak D call TRBD2 (6 bases). The germline gives CDR1 SGHTA, CDR2 FQGNSA. V dropped 1 base and J dropped 1 base, with 12 bases sitting between them. The CDR3 sequence is 16 residues long. The CDR3 DNA reads TGTGCCAGCAGCTTAGTTCCGGGGGTAGGCACAGATACGCAGTATTTT. It translates to CASSLVPGVGTDTQYF.

The chain links TRBV10-3 to TRBJ1-6; a possible D gene is TRBD1 (6 bases). CDR1 and CDR2 from the germline V gene are ENHRY and SYGVKD. CDR3 length equals 13 residues. Trimming shortened V by 10 bases and J by 6 bases, and 13 bases separated the two germline ends. CDR3 protein: CATRQDINSPLHF. CDR3 nucleotide sequence: TGTGCCACTAGACAGGATATTAATTCACCCCTCCACTTT.

The V call is TRBV28, the J call TRBJ1-1; maybe TRBD1 (6 bases). V was shortened by 7 bases and J by 5 bases, with 20 bases between the two germline ends. This CDR3 comprises 15 residues. Germline loops: CDR1 MDHEN, CDR2 SYDVKM. The CDR3 sequence is CASTAPGRGRTEAFF. In nucleotides, the CDR3 is TGTGCCAGCACCGCCCCCGGCAGGGGAAGGACTGAAGCTTTCTTT.

The chain links TRBV7-9 to TRBJ1-3, with D uncertain. V was pared by 7 bases and J by 0 bases, with 10 bases between. Germline CDR1 and CDR2: SEHNR and FQNEAQ (reference sequence). The CDR3 runs to 14 residues. CDR3 nucleotides: TGTGCCAGCACCCGCTCCGGCTCTGGAAACACCATATATTTT. This gives the protein CASTRSGSGNTIYF.